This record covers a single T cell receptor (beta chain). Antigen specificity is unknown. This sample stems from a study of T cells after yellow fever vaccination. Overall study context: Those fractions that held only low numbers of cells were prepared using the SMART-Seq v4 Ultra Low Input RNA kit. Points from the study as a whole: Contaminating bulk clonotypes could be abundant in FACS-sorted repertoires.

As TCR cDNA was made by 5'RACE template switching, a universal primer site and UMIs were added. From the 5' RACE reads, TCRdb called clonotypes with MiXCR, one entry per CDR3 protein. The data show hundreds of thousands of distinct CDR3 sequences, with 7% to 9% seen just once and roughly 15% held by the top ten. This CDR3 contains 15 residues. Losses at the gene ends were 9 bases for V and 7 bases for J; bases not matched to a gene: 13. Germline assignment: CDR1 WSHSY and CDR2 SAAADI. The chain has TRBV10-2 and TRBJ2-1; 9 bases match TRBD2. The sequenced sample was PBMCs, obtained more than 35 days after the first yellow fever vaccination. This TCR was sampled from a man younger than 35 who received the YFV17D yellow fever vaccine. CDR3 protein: CASWPSSGELNEQFF. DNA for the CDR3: TGCGCCAGTTGGCCTTCTAGCGGGGAACTAAATGAGCAGTTCTTC.